This TCR beta chain is drawn from a study of blood T cell repertoires in COVID-19. About the study: Sites across the United States, Italy and Spain contributed samples from acute and convalescent COVID-19. Sources were T cells, B-cell-depleted T cells, or PBMCs; the material itself was cDNA or gDNA.

From germline, CDR1 is MDHEN and CDR2 SYDVKM. This CDR3 has 12 amino acids. V dropped 8 bases and J dropped 2 bases, with 9 bases sitting between them. Under the authors' procedure: Reference gene primer amplification in the assay estimated nucleated cell counts. The protocol was immunoSEQ multiplex PCR, while the TCRdb copy is restricted to in-frame clones and leaves out a portion. V, J and clone size reflect that table, while D and trimming were determined from the DNA. Here the sample spans roughly 110,000 clones, approximately 89% being singletons. This sequence joins TRBV28 and TRBJ1-2, with no clear D. The TCR was taken from a middle-aged man with acute or convalescent COVID-19. The sample comprised peripheral blood. CDR3 loop: CASGLANYGYTF. DNA of the CDR3: TGTGCCAGCGGACTGGCCAACTATGGCTACACCTTC.